This TCR beta chain was found in a study of shared clonotypes between healthy human individuals. Concerning this clone: The junction departs from germline at one end; a sequencing error may be responsible.

Germline CDR1 and CDR2: SGHTA and FQGTGA. The CDR3 has 12 amino acids. The assay was carried out at the deep level. The repertoire was sequenced with immunoSEQ multiplex PCR; TCRdb's copy has only in-frame clones and lacks some. The sample carries hundreds of thousands of clones, 90% to 97% recorded once. Positive CCR7 selection of CD45RO-negative cells yielded the naive CD8 cells, and terminally differentiated effector memory CD45RA+ cells were excluded. V usage is TRBV7-3 and J usage is TRBJ2-1; D remains ambiguous. This receptor was identified in a woman aged 30 to 39 in good health. Specimen: naive CD8+ T cells sorted from blood. CDR3 sequence: CASSQDTNEQFF. The CDR3 nucleotides read TGCGCCAGCAGCCAAGACACCAATGAGCAGTTCTTC.